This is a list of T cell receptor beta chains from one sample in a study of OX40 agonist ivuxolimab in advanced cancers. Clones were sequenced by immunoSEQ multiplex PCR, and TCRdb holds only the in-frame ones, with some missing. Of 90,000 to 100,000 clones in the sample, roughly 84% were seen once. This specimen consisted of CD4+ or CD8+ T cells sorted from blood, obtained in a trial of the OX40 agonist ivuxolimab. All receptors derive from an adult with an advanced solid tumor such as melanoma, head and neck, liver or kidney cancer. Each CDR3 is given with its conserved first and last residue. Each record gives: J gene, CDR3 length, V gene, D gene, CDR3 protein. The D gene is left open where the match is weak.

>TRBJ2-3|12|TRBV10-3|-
CAISETDLVQYF
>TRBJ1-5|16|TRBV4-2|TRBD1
CASSQDPGQGDQPQHF
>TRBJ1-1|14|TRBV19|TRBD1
CASTSDRAVAEAFF
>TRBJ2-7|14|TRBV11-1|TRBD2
CASSSPSGPYEQYF
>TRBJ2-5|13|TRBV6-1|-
CASTKHYRETQYF
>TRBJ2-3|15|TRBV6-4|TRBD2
CASSDVAGEPDTQYF
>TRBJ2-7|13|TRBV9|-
CASSVSEAYEQYF
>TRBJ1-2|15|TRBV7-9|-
CASSLAGTSNYGYTF
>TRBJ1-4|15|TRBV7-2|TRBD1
CASSSRTGITEKLFF
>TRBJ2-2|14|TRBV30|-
CAWSSDGNTGELFF
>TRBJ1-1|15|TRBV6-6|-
CASSPGTDRIVEAFF
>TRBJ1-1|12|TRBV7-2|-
CASSLYRTEAFF
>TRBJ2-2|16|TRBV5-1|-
CASSLRGDRNTGELFF
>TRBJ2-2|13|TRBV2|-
CASNLDNTGELFF
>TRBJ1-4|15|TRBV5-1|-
CASSLDGTRNEKLFF
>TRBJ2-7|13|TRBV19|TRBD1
CASSDRGSEEQYF
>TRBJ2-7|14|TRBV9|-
CASSVDEGSDEQYF
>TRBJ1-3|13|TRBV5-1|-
CASSPISGNTIYF
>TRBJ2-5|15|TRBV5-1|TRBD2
CASSEGLIERETQYF
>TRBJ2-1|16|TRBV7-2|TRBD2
CASSLYGTSARNEQFF
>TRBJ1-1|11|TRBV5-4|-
CASSLLGEAFF
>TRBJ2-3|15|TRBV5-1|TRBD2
CASSRTSGPTDTQYF
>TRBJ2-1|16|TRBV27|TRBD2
CASSLLLAGGRNEQFF
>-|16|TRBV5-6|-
CASSLVFDTNSYEQYF
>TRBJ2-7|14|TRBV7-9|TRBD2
CASSLSTSGSEQYF
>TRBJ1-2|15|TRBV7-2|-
CASSLGDGFNYGYTF
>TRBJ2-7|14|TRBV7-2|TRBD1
CASSLAQGAWEQYF
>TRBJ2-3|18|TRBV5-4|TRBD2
CASSTGLAGRFSTDTQYF
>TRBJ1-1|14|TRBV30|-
CVCIPRGMNTEAFF
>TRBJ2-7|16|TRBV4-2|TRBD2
CASSPSIAGGPHEQYF
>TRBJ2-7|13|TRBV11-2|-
CASSLQGLYEQYF
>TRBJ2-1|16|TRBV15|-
CATSVRTISSYNEQFF
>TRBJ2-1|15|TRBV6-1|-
CASSELAVPYNEQFF
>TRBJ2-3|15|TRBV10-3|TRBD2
CAISEFSGRTDTQYF
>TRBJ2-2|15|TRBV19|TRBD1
CASSTGTGGLGELFF
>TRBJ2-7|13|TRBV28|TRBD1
CASVDRGGREQYF
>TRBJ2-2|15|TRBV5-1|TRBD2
CASSFGGSGTGELFF
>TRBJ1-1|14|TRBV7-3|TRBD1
CASSPGTGAAEAFF
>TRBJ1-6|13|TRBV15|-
CATSRARSGPAKF
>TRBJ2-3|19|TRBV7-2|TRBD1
CASSLGIYFGTALTDTQYF
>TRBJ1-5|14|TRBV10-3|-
CAISPDRANQPQHF
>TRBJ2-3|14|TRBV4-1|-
CASSQAGEADTQYF
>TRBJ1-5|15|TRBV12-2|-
CASRLVFRTSQPQHF
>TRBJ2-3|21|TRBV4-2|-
CASSQSYRGLLNHRSTDTQYF
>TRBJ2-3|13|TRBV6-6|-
CASSYFNSGLQYF
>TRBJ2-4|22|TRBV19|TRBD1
CASSVPSGTGRIPALAKNIQYF